A selection of T cell receptor beta chains follows, all from one sample in a study of blood T cell repertoires in COVID-19. Repertoires were generated with immunoSEQ multiplex PCR, while TCRdb's copy carries only in-frame clones and drops some. The sample holds about 370,000 clones, around 92% seen once. Sequenced sample: peripheral blood. All receptors derive from a woman aged 25 to 39 with COVID-19, enrolled during active disease. Each CDR3 is given without its conserved first and last residue.

J,V,CDR3
TRBJ1-1,TRBV27,ASSLQGGNTEAF
TRBJ2-1,TRBV5-8,ASSVSDEQF
TRBJ2-7,TRBV7-8,ASSLRGVGTGSPYEQY
TRBJ2-1,TRBV5-1,ASSFTPTYNEQF
TRBJ1-1,TRBV15,ATSRALGQSPNTEVF
TRBJ1-5,TRBV3-1/TRBV3-2,ASRPDRQIGNQPQH
TRBJ1-2,TRBV28,ASSPYRGSNYGYT
TRBJ2-1,TRBV11-3,ASSSRDREGGEQF
TRBJ1-2,TRBV15,ATSRDRNSFNYGYT
TRBJ1-4,TRBV18,ASSPRGGEKLF
TRBJ2-7,TRBV24-1,ATSDWTGSTYEQY
TRBJ1-1,TRBV28,ASSPPYGQPNTEAF
TRBJ2-2,TRBV7-2,ASSLVAGAGTGELF
TRBJ1-4,TRBV7-9,ASSSGSRGEKLF
TRBJ2-1,TRBV28,ASSLSGRTYNEQF
TRBJ1-1,TRBV5-1,ASSADRGDTEAF
TRBJ1-2,TRBV7-9,ASSSNYRTGVSYGYT
TRBJ1-5,TRBV19,ASRAPGLYNQPQH
TRBJ1-5,TRBV4-3,ASSQGRYRGNQPQH
TRBJ2-2,TRBV9,ASSVGLMCVGLAGWNTGELF
TRBJ2-2,TRBV7-9,ASSLRLAGLGELF
TRBJ1-6,TRBV7-9,ASRGSGGDSPLH
TRBJ1-2,TRBV24-1,ATSDSPGQGLRERGYT
TRBJ2-5,TRBV4-2,ASSQVVRASGGATETQY
TRBJ2-1,TRBV27,ASSGGTYNEQF
TRBJ1-5,TRBV18,ASSVDRASNQPQH
TRBJ1-6,TRBV7-8,ASSWGTGANSPLH
TRBJ1-4,TRBV7-9,ASSPPWGGIDNEKLF
TRBJ1-4,TRBV4-3,ASSQDGQTTNEKLF
TRBJ2-1,TRBV7-9,ASSLGEPRNEQF
TRBJ1-3,TRBV3-1/TRBV3-2,ASSQDLSSGNTIY